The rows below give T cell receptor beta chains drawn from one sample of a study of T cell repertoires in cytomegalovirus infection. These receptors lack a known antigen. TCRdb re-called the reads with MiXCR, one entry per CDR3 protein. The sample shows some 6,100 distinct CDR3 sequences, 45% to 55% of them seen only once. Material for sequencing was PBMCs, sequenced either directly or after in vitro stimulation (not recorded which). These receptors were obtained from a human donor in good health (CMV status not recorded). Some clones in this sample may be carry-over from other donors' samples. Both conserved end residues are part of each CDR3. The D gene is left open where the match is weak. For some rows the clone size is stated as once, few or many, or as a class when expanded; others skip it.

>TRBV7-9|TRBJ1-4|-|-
CASSPTLDTSKEKLFF
TGTGCCAGCAGTCCTACACTCGACACTTCCAAGGAAAAACTGTTTTTT
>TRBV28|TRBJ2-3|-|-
CDSSFPDTQYW
TGTGACAGCAGTTTCCCAGATACGCAGTATTGG
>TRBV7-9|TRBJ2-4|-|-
CASSSQGNIQYF
TGTGCCAGCAGCTCCCAGGGGAACATTCAGTACTTC
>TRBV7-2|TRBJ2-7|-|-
CASSWDNPGDEHSF
TGTGCCAGCAGCTGGGACAACCCTGGCGACGAGCATTCCTTC
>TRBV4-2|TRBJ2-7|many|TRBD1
CASSDPGQGAYEQYF
TGTGCCAGCAGCGACCCGGGACAGGGGGCCTACGAGCAGTACTTC
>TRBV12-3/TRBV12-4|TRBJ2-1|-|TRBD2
CASTLSGRSPYNEQFF
TGTGCCAGCACTCTCTCCGGGAGGTCCCCCTACAATGAGCAGTTCTTC
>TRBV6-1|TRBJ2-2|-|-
CASSYPGELFW
TGTGCCAGCAGTTACCCCGGGGAGCTTTTTTGG
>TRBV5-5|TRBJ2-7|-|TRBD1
CASTVTGGIYEQYF
TGTGCCAGCACGGTGACAGGGGGAATCTACGAGCAGTACTTC
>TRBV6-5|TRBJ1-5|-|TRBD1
CASLLGQKNQPQHF
TGTGCCAGCCTCCTGGGACAGAAGAATCAGCCCCAGCATTTT
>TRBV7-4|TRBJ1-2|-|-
CASSTRQVDYGYTF
TGTGCCAGCAGCACCCGACAGGTCGACTATGGCTACACCTTC
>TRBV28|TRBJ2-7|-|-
CSITHTQLDYEQYF
TGTTCCATCACTCACACCCAACTAGACTACGAGCAGTACTTC
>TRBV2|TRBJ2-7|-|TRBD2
CASLGTSGRTQTYEQYF
TGTGCCAGCCTCGGGACTAGCGGGAGGACCCAAACCTACGAGCAGTACTTC
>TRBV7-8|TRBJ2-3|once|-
CASSFGLDTQYF
TGTGCCAGCAGCTTCGGTCTGGATACGCAGTATTTT
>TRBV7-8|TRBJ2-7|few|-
CASSWDTPFDEQYF
TGTGCCAGTAGCTGGGACACCCCTTTTGACGAGCAGTACTTC
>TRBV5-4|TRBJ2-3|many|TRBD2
CAIPGRGTNTDTQYF
TGTGCCATCCCCGGGCGGGGGACGAACACAGATACGCAGTATTTT
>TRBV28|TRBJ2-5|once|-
CASRRSLQETQYF
TGTGCCAGCAGGAGGAGTCTCCAAGAGACCCAGTACTTC
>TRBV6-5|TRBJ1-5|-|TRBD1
CARSMGQKNHPHHF
TGTGCCCGCAGCATGGGACAGAAGAATCATCCCCATCATTTT
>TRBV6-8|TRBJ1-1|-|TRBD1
CASSTGQGDTEAFF
TGTGCCAGCTCGACTGGACAGGGAGACACTGAAGCTTTCTTT
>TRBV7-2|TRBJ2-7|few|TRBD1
CASSPWTGESYEQYF
TGTGCCAGCAGCCCGTGGACAGGGGAAAGCTACGAGCAGTACTTC
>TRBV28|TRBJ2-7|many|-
CASTPTHLAYEQSF
TGTGCCAGCACTCCCACCCACCTAGCCTACGAGCAGTCCTTC
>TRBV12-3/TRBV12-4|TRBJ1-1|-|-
CASSLRVSKHATEAFF
TGTGCAAGCAGCCTCAGGGTTTCCAAACATGCCACTGAAGCTTTCTTT
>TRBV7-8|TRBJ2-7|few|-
CASSLYPPGYEKYF
TGTGCCAGCAGCTTGTACCCCCCTGGCTACGAGAAGTACTTC
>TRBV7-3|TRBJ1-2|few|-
CASSLELGGAYGYTF
TGTGCCAGCAGCTTAGAGCTGGGGGGCGCCTATGGCTACACCTTC
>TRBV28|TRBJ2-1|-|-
CARSFYLAAQFF
TGTGCCCGCAGTTTTTACCTGGCTGCGCAGTTCTTC
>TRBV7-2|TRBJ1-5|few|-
CASSLGGQGNQPQHF
TGTGCCAGCAGCTTAGGTGGTCAGGGCAATCAGCCCCAGCATTTT
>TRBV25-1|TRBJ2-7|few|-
CASTGSTSYEQYF
TGTGCCAGCACGGGCAGTACCTCCTACGAGCAGTACTTC
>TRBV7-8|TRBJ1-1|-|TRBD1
CASSSHRGPNTEAFF
TGTGCCAGCAGCTCCCACAGGGGCCCGAACACTGAAGCTTTCTTT
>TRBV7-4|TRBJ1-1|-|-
CARSSKGPGEAFF
TGTGCCAGAAGCTCCAAGGGTCCAGGCGAGGCTTTCTTT
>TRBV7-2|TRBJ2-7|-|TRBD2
CASSLRGASGRPEGDTPGDEQYF
TGTGCCAGCAGCTTAAGAGGAGCTAGCGGGAGACCCGAAGGGGACACCCCTGGCGACGAGCAGTACTTC
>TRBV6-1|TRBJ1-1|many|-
CAQGENTEAFF
TGTGCACAGGGAGAGAACACTGAAGCTTTCTTT
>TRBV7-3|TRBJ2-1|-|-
CARSQGSYNDQFF
TGTGCCAGAAGCCAAGGGTCCTACAATGATCAGTTCTTC
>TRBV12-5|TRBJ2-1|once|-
CASGLVSVIGAVTYTSQFF
TGTGCTAGTGGTTTGGTATCGGTCATAGGGGCCGTCACCTACACTTCGCAGTTCTTC